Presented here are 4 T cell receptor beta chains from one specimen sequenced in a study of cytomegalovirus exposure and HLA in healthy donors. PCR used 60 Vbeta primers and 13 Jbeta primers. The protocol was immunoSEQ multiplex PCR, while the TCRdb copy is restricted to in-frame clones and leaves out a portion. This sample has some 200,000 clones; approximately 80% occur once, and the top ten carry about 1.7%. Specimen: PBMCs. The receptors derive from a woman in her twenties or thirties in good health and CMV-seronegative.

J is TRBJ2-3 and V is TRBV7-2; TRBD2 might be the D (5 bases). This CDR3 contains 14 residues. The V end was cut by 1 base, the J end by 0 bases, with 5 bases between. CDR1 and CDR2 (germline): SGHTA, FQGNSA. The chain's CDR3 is CASSLGTSTDTQYF. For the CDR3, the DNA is TGTGCCAGCAGCTTAGGGACTAGCACAGATACGCAGTATTTT.

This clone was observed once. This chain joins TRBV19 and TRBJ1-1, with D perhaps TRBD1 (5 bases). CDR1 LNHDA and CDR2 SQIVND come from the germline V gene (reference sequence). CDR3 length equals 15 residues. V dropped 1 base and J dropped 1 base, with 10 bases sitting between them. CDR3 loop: CASSIGGWGNTEAFF. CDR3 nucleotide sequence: TGTGCCAGTAGTATAGGGGGCTGGGGGAACACTGAAGCTTTCTTT.

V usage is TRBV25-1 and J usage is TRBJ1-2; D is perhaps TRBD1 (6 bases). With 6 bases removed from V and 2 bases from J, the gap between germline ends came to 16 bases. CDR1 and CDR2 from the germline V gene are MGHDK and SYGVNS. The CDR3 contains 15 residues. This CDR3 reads CASRGPTGLNYGYTF. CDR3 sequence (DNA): TGTGCCAGCAGAGGGCCGACAGGTCTGAACTATGGCTACACCTTC.

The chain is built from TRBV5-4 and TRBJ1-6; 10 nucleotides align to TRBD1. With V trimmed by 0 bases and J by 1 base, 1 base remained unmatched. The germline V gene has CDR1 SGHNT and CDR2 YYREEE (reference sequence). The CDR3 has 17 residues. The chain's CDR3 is CASSLAGQGSYNSPLHF. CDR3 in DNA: TGTGCCAGCAGCTTGGCGGGACAGGGGTCCTATAATTCACCCCTCCACTTT.